The subject of this entry is one T cell receptor beta chain. Its target antigen remains unknown. Base qualities are not provided; no much larger clone lies one nucleotide away. The cohort consisted of 670 or so healthy bone marrow donors. Cohort members were all nominally healthy when sampled, although unrecorded immune exposures were likely present. The donor was CMV seropositive and belonged to the group of more than 250 seropositive cohort members. A peripheral blood sample was provided by each donor, and peripheral blood mononuclear cells were used for TCR beta sequencing. The Qiagen DNeasy Blood Extraction Kit was used to extract genomic DNA from the blood cell samples. The library was made by the immunoSEQ multiplex PCR assay. A mixture of 60 forward primers for TCR Vbeta segments and 13 reverse primers for TCR Jbeta segments was used in the multiplex PCR. Amplification of the CDR3 region of rearranged TCR beta genes was performed with a multiplex PCR assay on genomic DNA. Amplified TCR beta libraries were sequenced as 87-base-pair reads on the Illumina HiSeq System. The source study handled its data this way. A later analysis counted tens of millions of unique TCR beta chains across the 550 to 700 repertoires, and 10 million to 12 million of these chains were shared by at least two donors. A nearest-neighbor algorithm error-corrected the raw reads and collapsed the reads into unique sequences, merging closely related sequences to remove PCR and sequencing errors. CDR3 sequences were aligned to IMGT reference sequences to assign V, D and J gene segments. Each retained sequence needed at least a six-nucleotide match to both a V gene segment and a J gene segment. Rearrangements were classified as productive when the CDR3 lacked stop codons and remained in frame with V and J, and all other rearrangements were classified as non-productive. CDR3 was defined by IMGT convention, running from the second conserved V-encoded cysteine to the conserved J-encoded phenylalanine. Sequences without an unambiguous match to a single V gene segment were excluded from the earlier analysis of 500 to 700 of the donors. An earlier analysis of a few hundred of the donors classified V segments as functional when productive rearrangements were above 56.7% and as segregating when the standard deviation between donors was above 5%. To diagnose cytomegalovirus status from the catalog of TCR beta chain sequences, a statistical classification framework was built. In a later analysis, TCR nucleotide sequences were compared against IMGT/GENE-DB human TR gene sequences so that V and J genes could be assigned. Using the TCRdist pipeline, a later analysis assigned CDR3 sequences along with most-parsimonious VDJ recombination scenarios. In a later analysis, each TCR beta chain was defined by its CDR3 amino acid sequence together with its V-gene family, and reads lacking a unique V-gene family were excluded. In a later analysis, 500 to 700 highly shared, low-generation-probability nucleotide sequences were removed to address suspected cross-contamination and a sequencing artifact. A later analysis calculated a clonal expansion index for each public chain from normalized within-repertoire ranks of inferred template counts. In a later analysis, generation probabilities were computed using a VDJ recombination model fitted to out-of-frame rearrangements, and the results were checked against IGoR. In a later analysis, hypergeometric tests were used to score TCR-TCR, TCR-HLA and TCR-CMV co-occurrence, with a repertoire-size bias correction applied to TCR pairs. To estimate false discovery rates, a later analysis permuted the HLA or CMV assignments 20 times. A later analysis grouped co-occurring TCRs with DBSCAN, adding TCRdist sequence similarity when clustering within HLA-allele-positive subsets. Co-occurrence clustering excluded repertoires with fewer than 30,000 or more than 120,000 public chains, plus five with anomalous nucleotide sharing. TCRdb retrieved this table from immuneACCESS and kept in-frame rearrangements only. Not all clones are present; in checked studies, unresolved V genes account for under half, and no reason is known for the remainder. That table furnishes V, J and clone size, whereas the DNA furnished D and trimming. This sample is represented by about 190,000 clones; 65% to 75% of them were singletons. The leading ten clones occupy approximately 4.8% of the sample.

This specimen comes from a study of cytomegalovirus exposure and HLA in healthy donors (dated by TCRdb to about 2017). With regard to the full study: In an earlier analysis of about 560 of the donors, 276 Gb of sequence data and 117 million unique TCR beta sequences from roughly 180 million T cells were reported. An early release covering just under 650 HLA-typed donors comprised roughly 300 gigabases of sequencing data and roughly 86 million unique TCR sequences. Of the 300 to 450 genotyped donors, approximately 83% fell in the genetic ancestry cluster associated with self-reported Caucasian donors. The study aimed to test whether signatures of past pathogen exposure could be identified by cataloging public T cell receptors. The study used immunosequencing to profile the T cell repertoires of approximately 630 subjects and linked those repertoires to cytomegalovirus serostatus. A separate validation cohort of approximately 130 different subjects was used in addition to the roughly 700-subject first cohort. The study combined high-throughput TCR immunosequencing, statistical association of individual TCRs with disease status, and machine learning to predict cytomegalovirus infection status. In a later analysis, previously published TCR beta repertoires from 550 to 700 donors were re-analyzed and high-resolution HLA genotyping was added so that TCR occurrence patterns could be studied. Rather than using new phenotypic data, the later analysis identified candidate immune exposures from TCR beta sequences and from how often those sequences occurred across donors. An earlier analysis of more than 450 of the donors used high-throughput TCR beta sequencing to judge whether each TCR beta V gene segment behaved as functional or pseudogenic. Donor age, sex, ethnicity and CMV serostatus were collected together with the repertoire data. In a later genetic analysis, genome-wide SNP genotypes for about three fifths of the 666 donors were used, and that subset was treated as a discovery cohort. All discovery cohort repertoires had been generated on a single sequencing platform. Both class I and class II loci were covered by HLA typing, at four-digit resolution. Typing coverage varied by locus: roughly 629-640 donors for A, B, C, DRB1 and DQB1; approximately 500 for DQA1; approximately 610 for DPA1; roughly 450 for DPB1. Because of strong linkage in the cohort, roughly 5 DR-DQ haplotypes were treated as single units for association and clustering. Among under 450 genotyped donors of the cohort, an average of approximately 250,000 unique TCR beta nucleotide sequences were sequenced per donor, roughly 20% of them non-productive.

Paper-wide results and their limitations: According to a later genetic analysis, donors in an Asian-associated ancestry cluster had fewer N-insertions in productive TCRs than the approximately 650-donor mean. The cohort was sequenced for TCR beta chains only, and without alpha or paired-chain data the features that could be detected were limited. In a later analysis, HLA-associated TCR beta chains showed more clonal expansion and lower generation probabilities than non-associated chains that were equally common. In both the original and validation cohorts, the classifier was reported to diagnose cytomegalovirus status with high specificity and sensitivity. For the cohort, immune exposure information was limited to CMV serostatus. Some IMGT-functional V segments, including TRBV6-2 and TRBV6-3, could not be told apart with the 87-base-pair reads, so those segments were excluded. It was suggested by the authors that the approach could potentially be generalized to other disease states and immunological phenotypes. Linkage disequilibrium might explain the correlated functional status among segregating V segments, but an unknown experimental factor could not be ruled out. In the study, some 180 TCR beta chains were listed as associated with cytomegalovirus. A later genetic analysis associated a missense DCLRE1C variant with V-gene and J-gene trimming of TCR beta chains, and an independent cohort replicated the association. In a later analysis, several top co-occurrence clusters were reported to appear linked to parvovirus B19, influenza, CMV and Epstein-Barr virus. A group of highly shared sequence variants was considered likely to be a technical artifact of the sequencing pipeline. According to a later analysis, most CMV-associated TCR beta chains appeared to be HLA-restricted, and the HLA associations seemed to be driven largely by CMV exposure. Specific HLA alleles were associated with 15,000 to 20,000 TCR beta sequences at a false discovery rate of 0.05 in a later analysis. According to a later analysis, TCR association rates differed among HLA loci, with DRB1 alleles showing the most associated TCRs and HLA-C alleles showing the fewest. HLA typing was unavailable for some donors at each locus, so association tests used only the typed subset. A further reported finding was that TCR beta sequences accurately predicted the HLA-A and HLA-B alleles for most subjects in the first cohort. In an earlier analysis of 587 of the donors, most TCR beta V segments appeared in productive rearrangements about 87% or about 30% of the time, broadly matching IMGT annotations. A few of the identified cytomegalovirus-associated TCR beta chains were confirmed in vitro to be specific for cytomegalovirus antigens. Across donors, most TCR sequences were observed very rarely, whereas some public TCRs were present in many individuals. The earlier analysis of approximately 540 of the donors excluded about 16 rarely observed V segments, including chromosome 9 orphons, because counts were too low. Sequencing depth was assumed to be roughly uniform across donors in the presence/absence analyses, though that assumption may not hold. Assigning TCR associations to individual alleles was difficult when HLA alleles, especially DR and DQ, strongly co-occurred.

Trimming accounts for 5 bases at V and 7 bases at J, while the number of junction bases matched to no gene is 7. CDR1 and CDR2, looked up from the germline V gene, are SQVTM and ANQGSEA. Including cysteine and phenylalanine, the CDR3 has 14 amino acids. Only the CDR3 part of the read is kept: 42 bases, read in frame from the first base. This receptor chain uses TRBV29-1 and TRBJ1-6, and TRBD1 aligns with 8 junction nucleotides. The origin of this receptor is a man under 40 in good health and CMV-seropositive. Sequencing was performed on PBMCs. This receptor carries the CDR3 CSVQVGQGNSPLHF. The DNA reads TGCAGCGTTCAAGTTGGACAGGGAAATTCACCCCTCCACTTT.